Presented here are 27 T cell receptor beta chains from one specimen sequenced in a study of monozygotic twins with inflammatory bowel disease. TCRdb reworked the 5' RACE reads into one entry per CDR3 protein, no DNA. Its table lists 400,000 or so distinct CDR3 sequences. The sequencing input was blood. These receptors originate from a human donor with ulcerative colitis or Crohn's disease, or a healthy co-twin of an affected twin (not recorded which).

The rearrangement uses TRBV11-2 and TRBJ2-1; checking the TCRdb D call of TRBD2 is not possible without DNA. Germline loops: CDR1 SGHAT, CDR2 FQNNGV. This CDR3 region has 16 residues. CDR3 residues: CASSLGMLPVDNEQFF.

The chain is built from TRBV11-2 and TRBJ1-4; absent DNA, TCRdb's TRBD1 call cannot be checked. The CDR3 has 15 residues. Germline V gene lookup returns CDR1 SGHAT and CDR2 FQNNGV. The CDR3 sequence: CASSPLTGSEEKLFF.

V usage is TRBV27 and J usage is TRBJ1-1; absent DNA, TCRdb's TRBD1 call cannot be checked. The CDR3 runs 15 residues. CDR1 is MNHEY and CDR2 is SMNVEV in the germline V gene (reference sequence). CDR3 region: CASSPQGQMNTEAFF.

The chain employs TRBV4-1 and TRBJ1-5. This CDR3 has 16 amino acids. CDR1 and CDR2 from the germline V gene are MGHRA and YSYEKL. The CDR3 region is CASSQGGSQAGQPQHF.

This chain joins TRBV7-2 and TRBJ1-6. The CDR3 has 15 amino acids. Per germline, CDR1 SGHTA and CDR2 FQGNSA. This CDR3 reads CASSRPRVYNSPLHF.

The rearrangement joins TRBV10-3 to TRBJ1-5. The CDR3 totals 13 residues. Germline V CDR1 and CDR2: ENHRY, SYGVKD. The CDR3 loop reads CAIREGLNQPQHF.

This rearrangement joins TRBV4-3 to TRBJ2-5. CDR1 and CDR2 from the germline V gene are LGHNA and YSLEER. The CDR3 extends over 15 amino acids. CDR3 protein: CASSPGVGLQETQYF.

J is TRBJ2-3 and V is TRBV7-2; TCRdb's D gene call, TRBD2, goes unchecked for lack of DNA. The germline gives CDR1 SGHTA, CDR2 FQGNSA. CDR3 size: 16 residues. CDR3 sequence: CASSLWASGRTDTQYF.

This chain uses TRBV5-1 with TRBJ1-6; TCRdb calls TRBD1, which cannot be checked without DNA. Germline lookup yields CDR1 SGHRS and CDR2 YFSETQ. This CDR3 is built from 15 residues. Here the CDR3 reads CASSLEGRVQSPLHF.

The rearrangement joins TRBV28 to TRBJ2-7. In germline, CDR1 is MDHEN, CDR2 SYDVKM. The CDR3 loop spans 15 amino acids. Here the CDR3 reads CASSKRSPTNYEQYF. Looking up the rest from reference TRBV28 and TRBJ2-7 gives the full variable domain: DVKVTQSSRYLVKRTGEKVFLECVQDMDHENMFWYRQDPGLGLRLIYFSYDVKMKEKGDIPEGYSVSREKKERFSLILESASTNQTSMYLCASSKRSPTNYEQYFGPGTRLTVT.

J is TRBJ2-1 and V is TRBV4-1; the TCRdb call, TRBD1, lacks DNA for checking. This CDR3 region has 16 residues. In germline, CDR1 is MGHRA, CDR2 YSYEKL. Here the CDR3 reads CASSQDGDRGYNEQFF.

V gene TRBV5-6 combines with J gene TRBJ2-7; TCRdb indicates TRBD1, and absent DNA this call remains unverified. Germline V gene sequence: CDR1 SGHDT, CDR2 YYEEEE. CDR3 length equals 14 residues. The CDR3 sequence: CASTQGGAPYEQYF.

The rearrangement links TRBV5-1 to TRBJ1-1. This CDR3 comprises 13 residues. Germline loops: CDR1 SGHRS, CDR2 YFSETQ. CDR3 sequence: CASSFEKNTEAFF.

V usage is TRBV29-1 and J usage is TRBJ2-2; TCRdb lists TRBD1, though no DNA is available to test this call. Germline CDR1 SQVTM, CDR2 ANQGSEA. CDR3 length: 13 amino acids. The CDR3 spells CSAGTHNTGELFF.

CDR3 protein: CASSLVTLGMRTEAFF. The chain carries TRBV12-3 or TRBV12-4 and TRBJ1-1. The CDR3 totals 16 residues.

V is TRBV18 and J is TRBJ2-3; TCRdb gives TRBD2 as the D gene, but with no DNA this cannot be confirmed. From germline, CDR1 is KGHSH and CDR2 LQKENI. The CDR3 is 15 residues long. The CDR3 protein is CASSPLSGSTDTQYF.

This chain joins TRBV18 and TRBJ2-1; TCRdb designates TRBD1, a call that cannot be tested without DNA. This CDR3 has 14 residues. Germline CDR1 is KGHSH and CDR2 is LQKENI. The CDR3 sequence is CASSSLTAYNEQFF.

The V gene is TRBV7-2, the J gene TRBJ1-4; TCRdb's D call of TRBD1 is untestable without DNA. The CDR3 spans 15 residues. Germline lookup yields CDR1 SGHTA and CDR2 FQGNSA. CDR3 loop: CASSRDRTLGEKLFF.

The chain has TRBV2 and TRBJ1-5. CDR3 length: 16 amino acids. In germline, CDR1 is SNHLY, CDR2 FYNNEI. CDR3 residues: CASSEFAVGLGQPQHF.

CDR3 loop: CASSYSYNPAANYGYTF. The gene calls are TRBV6-5 and TRBJ1-2; the TCRdb call, TRBD1, lacks DNA for checking. The CDR3 consists of 17 residues. Germline lookup yields CDR1 MNHEY and CDR2 SVGAGI.

The rearrangement joins TRBV4-2 to TRBJ2-7; no DNA is available, so the TRBD2 call from TCRdb remains unchecked. The germline gives CDR1 LGHNA, CDR2 YNFKEQ. The CDR3 runs 17 residues. This CDR3 is CASSPDGETSAPREQYF.

The chain is built from TRBV12-3 or TRBV12-4 and TRBJ1-4; no DNA is available, so the TRBD1 call from TCRdb remains unchecked. This CDR3 region has 14 residues. CDR3 loop: CASSIPGGDEKLFF.

The V gene is TRBV7-2, the J gene TRBJ1-3. CDR1 and CDR2 (germline): SGHTA, FQGNSA. The CDR3 contains 16 residues. The CDR3: CASSSASANSGNTIYF.

The genes are TRBV12-3 or TRBV12-4 and TRBJ2-1; TCRdb's assignment of TRBD2 cannot be checked, as there is no DNA. The CDR3 runs 15 residues. CDR3 loop: CASIATSGSTNEQFF.

The chain is built from TRBV6-5 and TRBJ2-7; TCRdb proposes TRBD1, but this gene call is untestable without DNA. Germline V lookup: CDR1 MNHEY, CDR2 SVGAGI. CDR3 length: 13 amino acids. CDR3 region: CASSTRGAYEQYF.

The CDR3 reads CASSYSTRDEDTQYF. V gene TRBV6-5 combines with J gene TRBJ2-3; the TCRdb call, TRBD2, lacks DNA for checking. Looked up from germline, CDR1 is MNHEY and CDR2 is SVGAGI. There are 15 residues in the CDR3.

The J gene is TRBJ2-2, the V gene TRBV7-9; lacking DNA, the TRBD2 call made by TCRdb goes unchecked. The CDR3 spans 16 residues. Germline V gene data show CDR1 as SEHNR and CDR2 as FQNEAQ (reference sequence). The CDR3 loop is CASSLAGGPNTGELFF.